This T cell receptor beta chain originates from a study of blood T cell repertoires in COVID-19. In terms of age and location, participants ranged from roughly 18 to 90 years and lived in about 25 US areas. The repertoire was sequenced with immunoSEQ multiplex PCR; TCRdb's copy has only in-frame clones and lacks some. The sample consists of some 330,000 clones, 80% to 90% of them appearing once. This clone showed up just once. The material sequenced was PBMCs or T cells enriched from blood (not recorded which). This receptor was taken from a man aged 25-45 years who had recovered from COVID-19.

Here the CDR3 DNA reads TGTGCCAGCAGTTTTACAGGGGGGAGTTCACCCCTCCACTTT. Protein product: CASSFTGGSSPLHF. The chain combines TRBV27 with TRBJ1-6, with 8 nucleotides matching TRBD1. The germline V gene encodes CDR1 MNHEY and CDR2 SMNVEV (reference sequence). The ends lost 3 bases at V and 9 bases at J; junction bases unmatched: 4. This CDR3 spans 14 amino acids.